These 4 T cell receptor beta chains were all obtained from the same sample, sequenced in a study of cytomegalovirus exposure and HLA in healthy donors. In the PCR, 60 Vbeta and 13 Jbeta primers were used. The method was immunoSEQ multiplex PCR; TCRdb's version includes in-frame clones alone and lacks a portion of them. Of 150,000 to 200,000 clones listed, around four fifths are singletons. Sequencing was done on a sample of PBMCs. The source is a female donor in good health and CMV-seronegative.

The rearrangement links TRBV6-8 to TRBJ2-1; TRBD2 might be the D (5 bases). Per germline, CDR1 MNHGY and CDR2 SAAAGT. This CDR3 comprises 11 residues. The V and J ends lost 8 bases and 8 bases respectively, with 10 bases between them. This chain's CDR3 is CASPGCYEQFF. CDR3 DNA: TGTGCCAGCCCGGGGTGCTATGAGCAGTTCTTC.

J is TRBJ2-7 and V is TRBV19; no reliable D call. Looked up from germline, CDR1 is LNHDA and CDR2 is SQIVND (reference sequence). CDR3 size: 16 residues. The germline V and J ends were trimmed by 5 bases and 1 base, with 18 bases remaining between them. The CDR3 region has the DNA TGTGCCAGTAGTCTCAACCCCCGGGTCCCTTCCTACGAGCAGTACTTC. Its translation is CASSLNPRVPSYEQYF. The whole variable domain, remainder taken from reference TRBV19 and TRBJ2-7, is DGGITQSPKYLFRKEGQNVTLSCEQNLNHDAMYWYRQDPGQGLRLIYYSQIVNDFQKGDIAEGYSVSREKKESFPLTVTSAQKNPTAFYLCASSLNPRVPSYEQYFGPGTRLTVT.

This chain connects TRBV15 to TRBJ2-4; D is perhaps TRBD1 (5 bases). CDR3 length: 20 residues. V was shortened by 5 bases and J by 3 bases, with 29 bases between the two germline ends. Germline V gene data show CDR1 as LNHNV and CDR2 as YYDKDF (reference sequence). This chain's CDR3 is CATSSPWGSPGPGFKNIQYF. Written as DNA, the CDR3 is TGTGCCACCAGCTCCCCATGGGGCAGCCCGGGTCCAGGGTTCAAAAACATTCAGTACTTC.

The chain joins TRBV28 to TRBJ2-7, with TRBD2 as a possible D gene (6 bases). Germline V gene sequence: CDR1 MDHEN, CDR2 SYDVKM. The CDR3 totals 14 residues. With 2 bases removed from V and 5 bases from J, the gap between germline ends came to 13 bases. CDR3 in amino acids: CASSLLTSSHEQYF. Here the CDR3 DNA reads TGTGCCAGCAGTTTACTAACTAGCAGCCACGAGCAGTACTTC.